The T cell receptor (beta chain) under discussion was sequenced for a study of PD-1 blockade in classical Hodgkin lymphoma (dated by TCRdb to the early 2020s). The study in broad terms: Nivolumab dosing was 3 mg/kg intravenously every 2 weeks, continuing until either disease progression or unacceptable toxicity. The study used TCR beta sequencing and CyTOF to define a peripheral blood immune signature of response to PD-1 blockade in classical Hodgkin lymphoma. General conclusions and limits of the study: Trial patients achieving complete response had baseline diversity similar to newly diagnosed patients, whereas partial responders and progressors had significantly lower diversity. Patients starting nivolumab less than 1 year after ASCT had lower diversity and were excluded from later analyses to avoid confounding by immune reconstitution. CD4+ but not CD8+ TCR diversity rose significantly by C4D1 (p=0.0027 vs p=0.16), most apparent in complete responders (p=0.02). The study covered only a single clinical trial cohort, and the causes of the repertoire differences, possibly disease activity or prior therapy, were still not defined. Newly diagnosed patients were reported to have lower baseline TCR diversity than healthy donors, and relapsed/refractory patients were reported to have lower baseline TCR diversity still.

The sample's time point label is to be understood as: cycle 2 day 1 (C2D1) of nivolumab. All trial patients had relapsed after autologous stem cell transplantation, with cohorts A, B and C differing in prior brentuximab vedotin exposure. The trial cohort comprised roughly 50 patients with relapsed/refractory classical Hodgkin lymphoma whose best overall responses were complete response, partial response or progressive disease. Trial patients were treated with single-agent nivolumab in the multi-cohort phase II CheckMate 205 trial. Best overall response was determined by an independent review committee according to the 2007 International Working Group response criteria. Trial PBMCs were collected immediately before nivolumab initiation (C1D1) and during therapy at cycle 2 day 1 and cycle 4 day 1. Peripheral blood was collected in 8 mL Vacutainer Cell Preparation Tubes, from which PBMCs were isolated by centrifugation and then cryopreserved.

In regard to this clone: It lacks a known antigen. The input lacks base qualities; no much larger clone sits a single base away.

The CDR3, cysteine through phenylalanine, is 13 amino acids long. Of the read, only the CDR3 DNA is kept; its 39 bases are in frame from base 1. Trimming accounts for 6 bases at V and 4 bases at J, while the number of junction bases matched to no gene is 5. The CDR1 and CDR2 encoded by the germline V gene (reference sequence) are MNHNY and SVGAGI. The Qiagen DNeasy kit was used to extract genomic DNA both from unsorted PBMCs and from the negatively selected CD4+ and CD8+ fractions. Amplification of TCR beta CDR3 regions was done by immunoSEQ multiplex PCR with primers that anneal to V and J segments. A synthetic immune receptor repertoire was used to minimize amplification bias, and remaining bias was computationally removed after sequencing. The authors' pipeline ran thus. Custom Python scripts were used to quantify repertoire diversity as the Shannon entropy index. The unsorted, CD4+ and CD8+ repertoires were each analyzed separately, with the exception of combined analyses, where CD4+ and CD8+ sequences were merged in silico. Clonal expansion was defined as a frequency increase of at least 2-fold after treatment compared with C1D1, and clones undetected at baseline were assigned a pseudocount of 0.5. Clones with 0 or 1 copy at C1D1 were defined as singleton clones, while clones with 2 or more copies were defined as non-singleton clones. Clones expanded in unsorted samples were annotated as CD4+, CD8+ or unknown by matching protein sequences in sorted samples from the same patient. Wilcoxon tests on paired samples were used to test changes in diversity from C1D1 to C4D1. The table comes from immuneACCESS by way of TCRdb, which keeps in-frame sequences with V and J called. Part of the clones is missing from these tables; in studies checked, under half for an unresolved V gene and the rest for unknown reasons. The V and J calls and the clone size are those of that table, but D and trimming were determined from the DNA. The table for this sample lists some 25,000 clones; roughly 68% of them were counted only once. Approximately 10% of the sample is in the top ten clones.

The chain is encoded by TRBV6-6 joined to TRBJ1-1; a stretch of 7 junction bases matches TRBD1. This sample comprised peripheral blood mononuclear cells (PBMCs), obtained before the second cycle of nivolumab. The origin of this receptor is a human donor with classical Hodgkin lymphoma. The CDR3 is CASRRDSFTEAFF. The nucleotide sequence is given as TGTGCCAGCAGAAGGGACAGTTTCACTGAAGCTTTCTTT.